This T cell receptor beta chain was found in a study of blood T cell repertoires in COVID-19. Whole-study context: Spain, Italy and the United States supplied samples that represented acute and convalescent COVID-19. Sources were T cells, B-cell-depleted T cells, or PBMCs; the material itself was cDNA or gDNA.

CDR1 and CDR2 (germline): MNHEY, SVGAGI. With 3 bases removed from V and 3 bases from J, the gap between germline ends came to 8 bases. The CDR3 runs to 14 residues. Assay: immunoSEQ multiplex PCR; the TCRdb copy retains only in-frame clones and omits some. The sample has around 100,000 clones; 70% to 90% are singletons. The sample taken for sequencing was peripheral blood. V is TRBV6-5 and J is TRBJ2-2, with no clear D. The TCR was taken from a man between 50 and 59 years old in a cohort sampled during active COVID-19. This chain's CDR3 is CASSYLLDTGELFF. CDR3 bases: TGTGCCAGCAGTTATTTACTCGACACCGGGGAGCTGTTTTTT.